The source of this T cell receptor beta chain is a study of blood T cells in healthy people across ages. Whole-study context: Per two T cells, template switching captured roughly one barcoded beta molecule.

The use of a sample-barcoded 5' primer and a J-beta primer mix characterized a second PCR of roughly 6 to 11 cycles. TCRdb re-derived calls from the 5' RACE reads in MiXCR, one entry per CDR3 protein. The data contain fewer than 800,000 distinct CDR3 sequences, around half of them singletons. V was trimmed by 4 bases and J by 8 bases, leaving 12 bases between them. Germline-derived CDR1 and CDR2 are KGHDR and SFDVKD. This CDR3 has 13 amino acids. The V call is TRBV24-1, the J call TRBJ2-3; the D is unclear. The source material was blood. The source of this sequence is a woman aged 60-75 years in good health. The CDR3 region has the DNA TGTGCCACCAGTGAAATTTTGGGGTCTACGCAGTATTTT. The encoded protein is CATSEILGSTQYF.